Each of the 17 T cell receptor beta chains below was sequenced from the same sample in a study of shared clonotypes between healthy human individuals (dated by TCRdb to about 2020). The library was built by means of the immunoSEQ multiplex PCR assay. TCRdb took this table from immuneACCESS and kept in-frame rearrangements with V and J called. Such tables lack part of the clones; where checked against another copy, unresolved V genes explain under half of the gap, and the rest is unexplained. The sample table contains about 640,000 clones; only one count was recorded for 72% of them. About 1.7% of the sample goes to the ten largest clones. Source material: memory CD4+ T cells sorted from blood. Interpreted using the paper, the cell subset or site label stands for: CD45RA-negative fraction. Receptors were obtained from a woman under 40 in good health.

The V and J genes are TRBV5-1 and TRBJ1-5; D gene ambiguous. This CDR3 contains 14 residues. Trimming shortened V by 4 bases and J by 4 bases, and 12 bases separated the two germline ends. The germline CDR1 and CDR2 sequences are SGHRS and YFSETQ. This CDR3 reads CASSTEAGNQPQHF. CDR3 in DNA: TGCGCCAGCAGCACGGAGGCCGGGAATCAGCCCCAGCATTTT.

The chain carries TRBV5-1 and TRBJ1-2; D unresolved. V lost 0 bases to trimming and J lost 8 bases, with 14 bases between them. There are 14 residues in the CDR3. The germline CDR1 and CDR2 sequences are SGHRS and YFSETQ. The chain's CDR3 is CASSLVSTQRGYTF. CDR3 in DNA: TGCGCCAGCAGCTTGGTGAGCACCCAGAGAGGCTACACCTTC.

This sequence joins TRBV5-1 and TRBJ2-5; D ambiguous. In germline, CDR1 is SGHRS, CDR2 YFSETQ. Trimming cost V 3 bases and J 3 bases, with 15 bases left between them. The CDR3 has 15 residues. CDR3 loop: CASSSGVVAEETQYF. CDR3 nucleotides: TGCGCCAGCAGCTCCGGAGTCGTCGCAGAAGAGACCCAGTACTTC. Supplemented by reference TRBV5-1 and TRBJ2-5, the full variable domain reads KAGVTQTPRYLIKTRGQQVTLSCSPISGHRSVSWYQQTPGQGLQFLFEYFSETQRNKGNFPGRFSGRQFSNSRSEMNVSTLELGDSALYLCASSSGVVAEETQYFGPGTRLLVL.

This clone appeared once. The rearrangement uses TRBV19 and TRBJ2-7; D might be TRBD1 (6 bases). CDR1 is LNHDA and CDR2 is SQIVND in the germline V gene (reference sequence). The CDR3 covers 16 residues. Between the trimmed V and J ends, which lost 4 bases and 4 bases, there was a span of 20 bases. The chain's CDR3 is CASSKAHRDGVYEQYF. CDR3 in DNA: TGTGCCAGTAGTAAGGCACACAGGGACGGTGTTTACGAGCAGTACTTC. Using reference TRBV19 and TRBJ2-7 for the parts outside the CDR3, the full variable domain is DGGITQSPKYLFRKEGQNVTLSCEQNLNHDAMYWYRQDPGQGLRLIYYSQIVNDFQKGDIAEGYSVSREKKESFPLTVTSAQKNPTAFYLCASSKAHRDGVYEQYFGPGTRLTVT.

This clone was detected a few times. The chain carries TRBV7-6 and TRBJ2-5; 7 bases agree with TRBD2. CDR1 is SGHVS and CDR2 is FNYEAQ in the germline V gene. There are 14 residues in the CDR3. The ends lost 1 base at V and 4 bases at J; junction bases unmatched: 3. The CDR3 DNA sequence: TGTGCCAGCAGCTTAGGACCTAGCGGAGAGACCCAGTACTTC. Protein product: CASSLGPSGETQYF.

The chain combines TRBV28 with TRBJ2-5; a possible D gene is TRBD2 (6 bases). The germline CDR1 and CDR2 sequences are MDHEN and SYDVKM. The CDR3 is 12 residues long. V was pared by 5 bases and J by 5 bases, with 9 bases between. CDR3: CASSGGLETQYF. The CDR3 region has the DNA TGTGCCAGCAGTGGAGGGTTGGAGACCCAGTACTTC.

Only a few counts were recorded for this clone. This rearrangement joins TRBV6-5 to TRBJ1-4; a weak D match, TRBD1 (6 bases). Germline V lookup: CDR1 MNHEY, CDR2 SVGAGI. The CDR3 loop spans 12 amino acids. V lost 7 bases and J lost 8, with 11 bases in between. CDR3 nucleotides: TGTGCCAGCAAGACAGGTTTAGAAAAACTGTTTTTT. It yields the protein CASKTGLEKLFF.

This chain joins TRBV6-1 and TRBJ2-7; 8 bases are a match to TRBD2. Unmatched junction bases numbered 7, after V lost 8 bases and J lost 1 base. CDR1 MNHNS and CDR2 SASEGT come from the germline V gene. CDR3 length equals 14 residues. The DNA for the CDR3 is TGTGCCAGCCGGAAACTAGCGGAGTCCTACGAGCAGTACTTC. Translating gives CASRKLAESYEQYF.

The chain carries TRBV2 and TRBJ2-7, with D unresolved. Trimming took off 0 bases at V and 6 bases at J, with 9 bases between the two ends. This CDR3 is 13 amino acids long. Germline V lookup: CDR1 SNHLY, CDR2 FYNNEI. CDR3 region: CASSEAISVEQYF. In DNA form, the CDR3 reads TGTGCCAGCAGTGAAGCCATCTCGGTCGAGCAGTACTTC.

The rearrangement joins TRBV5-6 to TRBJ1-2; D is unresolved. Trimming removed 4 bases from V and 4 bases from J, with 14 bases in between. In germline, CDR1 is SGHDT, CDR2 YYEEEE. CDR3 length: 14 amino acids. The CDR3 here is CASSLLGEVYGYTF. CDR3 sequence (DNA): TGTGCCAGCAGCCTGCTGGGCGAGGTCTATGGCTACACCTTC. The complete variable domain, with remaining parts taken from reference TRBV5-6 and TRBJ1-2, reads DAGVTQSPTHLIKTRGQQVTLRCSPKSGHDTVSWYQQALGQGPQFIFQYYEEEERQRGNFPDRFSGHQFPNYSSELNVNALLLGDSALYLCASSLLGEVYGYTFGSGTRLTVV.

This chain uses TRBV5-1 with TRBJ2-3, with TRBD1 identical over 7 bases. Germline lookup yields CDR1 SGHRS and CDR2 YFSETQ. Trimming took 2 bases from V and 4 from J; bases not matched to a gene: 13. This CDR3 comprises 17 residues. CDR3 amino acids: CASSFLRTGESSDTQYF. CDR3 bases: TGCGCCAGCAGCTTCCTAAGGACAGGCGAGTCCTCAGATACGCAGTATTTT.

The gene calls are TRBV2 and TRBJ2-7; 8 bases are a match to TRBD2. J lost 2 bases, V lost 6 bases, and 12 bases had no gene match. The CDR3 sequence is 16 residues long. Germline CDR1 is SNHLY and CDR2 is FYNNEI. The CDR3 sequence: CASSQSAVAGPYEQYF. DNA of the CDR3: TGTGCCAGCAGCCAGTCCGCGGTAGCGGGACCCTACGAGCAGTACTTC.

The V and J genes are TRBV5-1 and TRBJ2-3, with D perhaps matching TRBD1 or TRBD2 (5 bases each). The CDR3 extends over 14 amino acids. V was shortened by 3 bases and J by 6 bases, with 14 bases between the two germline ends. Germline V gene data show CDR1 as SGHRS and CDR2 as YFSETQ. CDR3 sequence: CASSSPVWGDTQYF. The CDR3 DNA sequence: TGCGCCAGCAGCTCCCCTGTCTGGGGGGATACGCAGTATTTT.

The rearrangement joins TRBV4-2 to TRBJ2-7; 13 positions agree with TRBD2. After removal of 1 base from V and 0 bases from J, the junction contained 6 bases not matched to a gene. Germline V lookup: CDR1 LGHNA, CDR2 YNFKEQ. This CDR3 contains 18 residues. The CDR3 is CASSQGWTSGSISYEQYF. CDR3 sequence (DNA): TGTGCCAGCAGCCAAGGGTGGACTAGCGGGAGTATCTCCTACGAGCAGTACTTC.

The chain couples TRBV30 to TRBJ2-1; TRBD2 is a possible D gene (6 bases). Germline CDR1 GTSNPN, CDR2 SVGIG (reference sequence). The CDR3 runs to 16 residues. The V and J ends lost 1 base and 0 bases respectively, with 13 bases between them. CDR3 nucleotides: TGTGCCTGGAGTGGCCTGGGGGGAGGCTCCTACAATGAGCAGTTCTTC. It encodes CAWSGLGGGSYNEQFF.

This clone was seen only a few times. The chain recombines TRBV5-4 with TRBJ2-2; D unclear. Trimming stripped 1 base from V and 6 bases from J, with 13 bases between. The germline gives CDR1 SGHNT, CDR2 YYREEE (reference sequence). This CDR3 is 15 amino acids long. CDR3 coding DNA: TGTGCCAGCAGCTTGCGTGGAATCGTCCCCGGGGAGCTGTTTTTT. It encodes CASSLRGIVPGELFF.

CDR3 bases: TGCGCCAGCAGCATGGGACAAACAACTAATGAAAAACTGTTTTTT. Amino acids: CASSMGQTTNEKLFF. The V gene is TRBV5-1, the J gene TRBJ1-4; possible D gene TRBD1, 6 bases. In germline, CDR1 is SGHRS, CDR2 YFSETQ. Trimming shortened V by 4 bases and J by 0 bases, and 10 bases separated the two germline ends. The CDR3 length is 15 residues.